A selection of T cell receptor beta chains follows, all from one sample in a study of blood T cell repertoires in COVID-19. Data came from immunoSEQ multiplex PCR; TCRdb stores just in-frame clones and leaves some out. The table includes around 230,000 clones, around four fifths detected once. The sample comprised PBMCs or T cells enriched from blood (not recorded which). The receptors here all came from a man aged 40-49 years who had recovered from COVID-19. Both conserved end residues are trimmed from each CDR3. Each record gives: V gene, J gene, CDR3 protein.

TRBV7-9	TRBJ2-5	ASSQGSGGFYGETQY
TRBV12-5	TRBJ2-5	ASGLGDRTLGETQY
TRBV7-2	TRBJ2-7	ASSPLASRVEQY
TRBV3-1/TRBV3-2	TRBJ1-5	ASSQGPLDQPQH
TRBV19	TRBJ1-5	ASSIERILSNQPQH
TRBV27	TRBJ1-1	ASGSGTSSEAF
TRBV5-4	TRBJ1-1	ASSLVEYTEAF
TRBV19	TRBJ1-2	ASSTTGKSRNGYT
TRBV10-3	TRBJ2-1	AIKGLANSYNEQF
TRBV27	TRBJ1-5	ASSPSTGGGQPQH
TRBV10-3	TRBJ2-7	AISDARDRRVEQY
TRBV23-1	TRBJ1-1	ASSQSRQLNTEAF
TRBV20-1	TRBJ2-5	SASSETQY
TRBV6-6	TRBJ2-5	ASSPVGQETQY